This T cell receptor beta chain appears in the sequencing data of a study of monozygotic twins with inflammatory bowel disease. This CDR3 comprises 15 residues. Germline assignment: CDR1 DFQATT and CDR2 SNEGSKA (reference sequence). TCRdb re-called the 5' RACE reads and gives one entry per CDR3 protein, without DNA. This sample contains 150,000 to 200,000 distinct CDR3 sequences. The TCR comes from a human donor with ulcerative colitis or Crohn's disease, or a healthy co-twin of an affected twin (not recorded which). Sequencing used blood. The chain recombines TRBV20-1 with TRBJ2-7; there is no DNA to check the TCRdb D call of TRBD1. CDR3 in amino acids: CSARTYTGDPYEQYF.